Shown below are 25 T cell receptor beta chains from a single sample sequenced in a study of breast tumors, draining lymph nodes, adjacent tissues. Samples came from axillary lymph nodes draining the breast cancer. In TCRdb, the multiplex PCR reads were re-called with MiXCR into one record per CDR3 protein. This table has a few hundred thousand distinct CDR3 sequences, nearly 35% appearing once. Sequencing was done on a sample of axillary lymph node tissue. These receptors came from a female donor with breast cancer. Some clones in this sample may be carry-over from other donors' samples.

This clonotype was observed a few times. CDR3 sequence (DNA): TGTGCCAGCAGTTCTGAGACAGGGAGAGAGACCCAGTACTTC. Residues: CASSSETGRETQYF. The rearrangement uses TRBV5-4 and TRBJ2-5, with 7 bases that match TRBD1. The CDR3 extends over 14 amino acids. V lost 5 bases and J lost 4; bases outside the gene matches: 8. CDR1 and CDR2 from the germline V gene are SGHNT and YYREEE (reference sequence).

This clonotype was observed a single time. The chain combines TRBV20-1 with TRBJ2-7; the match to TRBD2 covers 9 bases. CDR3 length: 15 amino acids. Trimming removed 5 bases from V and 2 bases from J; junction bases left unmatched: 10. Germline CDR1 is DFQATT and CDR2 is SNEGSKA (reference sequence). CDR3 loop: CSAGPSGNYPYEQYF. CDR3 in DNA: TGCAGTGCTGGGCCTAGCGGGAACTACCCCTACGAGCAGTACTTC.

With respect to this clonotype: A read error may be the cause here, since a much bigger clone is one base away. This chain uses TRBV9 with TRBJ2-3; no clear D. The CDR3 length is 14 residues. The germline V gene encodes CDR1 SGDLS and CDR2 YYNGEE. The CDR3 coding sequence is TGTGCCAGCAGCGTAGAACCTAACTTAGATACGCAGTCTTTT. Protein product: CASSVEPNLDTQSF.

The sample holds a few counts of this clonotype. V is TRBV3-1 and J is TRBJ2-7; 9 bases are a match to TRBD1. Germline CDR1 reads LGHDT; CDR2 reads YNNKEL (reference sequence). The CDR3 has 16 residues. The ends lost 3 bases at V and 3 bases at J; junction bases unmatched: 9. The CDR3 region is CASSQNSYRGLYEQYF. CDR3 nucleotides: TGTGCCAGCAGCCAGAACTCCTACAGGGGGCTCTACGAGCAGTACTTC.

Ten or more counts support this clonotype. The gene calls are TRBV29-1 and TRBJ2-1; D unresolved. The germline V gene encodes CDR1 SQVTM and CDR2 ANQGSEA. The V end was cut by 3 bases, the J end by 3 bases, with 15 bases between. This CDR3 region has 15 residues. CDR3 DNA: TGCAGCGTTGAGAAGGCTGCTATACTCTACAATGAGCAGTTCTTC. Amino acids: CSVEKAAILYNEQFF.

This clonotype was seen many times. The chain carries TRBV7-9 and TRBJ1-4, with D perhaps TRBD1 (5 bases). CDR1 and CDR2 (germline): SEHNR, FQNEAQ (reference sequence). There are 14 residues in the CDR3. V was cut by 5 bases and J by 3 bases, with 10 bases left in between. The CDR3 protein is CASSPGFPNEKLFF. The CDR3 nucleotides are TGTGCCAGCAGCCCAGGGTTCCCTAATGAAAAACTGTTTTTT.

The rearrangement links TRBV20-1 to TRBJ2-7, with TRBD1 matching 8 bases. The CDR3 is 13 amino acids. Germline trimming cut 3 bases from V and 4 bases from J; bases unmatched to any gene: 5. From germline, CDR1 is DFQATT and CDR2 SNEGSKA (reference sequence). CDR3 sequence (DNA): TGCAGTGCTAGGGACAGGGCGCCTTACGAGCAGTACTTC. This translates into CSARDRAPYEQYF.

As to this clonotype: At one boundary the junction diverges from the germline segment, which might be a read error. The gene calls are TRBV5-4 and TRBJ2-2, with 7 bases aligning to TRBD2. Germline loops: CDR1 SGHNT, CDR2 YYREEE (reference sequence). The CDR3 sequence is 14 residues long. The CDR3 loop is CASSLLSGGGGLFF. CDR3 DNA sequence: TGTGCCAGCAGCTTGTTGTCAGGTGGCGGGGGGCTGTTTTTT.

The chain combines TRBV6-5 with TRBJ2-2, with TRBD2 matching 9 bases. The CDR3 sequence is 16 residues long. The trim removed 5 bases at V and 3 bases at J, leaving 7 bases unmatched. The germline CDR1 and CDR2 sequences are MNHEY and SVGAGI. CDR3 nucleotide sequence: TGTGCCAGCAGTCACGGGCTAGCGGGGTACACCGGGGAGCTGTTTTTT. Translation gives CASSHGLAGYTGELFF.

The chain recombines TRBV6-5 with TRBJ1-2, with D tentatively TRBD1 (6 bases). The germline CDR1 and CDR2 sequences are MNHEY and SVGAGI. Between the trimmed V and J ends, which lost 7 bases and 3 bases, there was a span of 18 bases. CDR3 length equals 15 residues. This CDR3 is CASTPQGLGDYGYTF. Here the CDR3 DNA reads TGTGCCAGCACCCCACAGGGTCTCGGGGACTATGGCTACACCTTC.

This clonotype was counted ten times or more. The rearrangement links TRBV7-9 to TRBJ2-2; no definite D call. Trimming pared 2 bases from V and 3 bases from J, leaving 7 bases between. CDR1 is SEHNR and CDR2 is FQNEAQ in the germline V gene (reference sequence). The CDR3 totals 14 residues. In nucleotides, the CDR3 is TGTGCCAGCAGCTTAACAGAGGACACCGGGGAGCTGTTTTTT. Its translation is CASSLTEDTGELFF.

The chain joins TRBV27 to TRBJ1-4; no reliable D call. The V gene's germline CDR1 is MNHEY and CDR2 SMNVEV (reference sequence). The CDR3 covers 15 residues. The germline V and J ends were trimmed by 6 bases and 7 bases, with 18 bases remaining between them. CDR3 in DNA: TGTGCCAGCAGCGCCCGTCGGGGTCTCGGTGAAAAACTGTTTTTT. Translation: CASSARRGLGEKLFF.

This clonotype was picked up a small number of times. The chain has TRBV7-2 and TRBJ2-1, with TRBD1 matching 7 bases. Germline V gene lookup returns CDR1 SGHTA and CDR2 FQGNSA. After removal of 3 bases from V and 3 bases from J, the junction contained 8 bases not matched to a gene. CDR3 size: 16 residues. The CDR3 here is CASSFLPGTVYNEQFF. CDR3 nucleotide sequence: TGTGCCAGCAGCTTCCTCCCCGGGACAGTCTACAATGAGCAGTTCTTC.

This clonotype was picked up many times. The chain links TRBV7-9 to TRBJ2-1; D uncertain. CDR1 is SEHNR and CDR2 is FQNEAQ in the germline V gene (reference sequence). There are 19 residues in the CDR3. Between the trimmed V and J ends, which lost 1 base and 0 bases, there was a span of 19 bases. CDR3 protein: CASSLVVVETRSSYNEQFF. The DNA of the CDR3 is TGTGCCAGCAGCTTAGTAGTCGTGGAGACAAGGAGCTCCTACAATGAGCAGTTCTTC.

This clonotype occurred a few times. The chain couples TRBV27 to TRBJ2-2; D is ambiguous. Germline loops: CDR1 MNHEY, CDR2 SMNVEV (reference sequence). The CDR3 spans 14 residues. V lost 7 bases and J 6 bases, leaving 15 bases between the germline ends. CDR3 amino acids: CASKVASKAGELFF. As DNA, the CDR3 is TGTGCCAGCAAAGTGGCTAGTAAGGCCGGGGAGCTGTTTTTT.

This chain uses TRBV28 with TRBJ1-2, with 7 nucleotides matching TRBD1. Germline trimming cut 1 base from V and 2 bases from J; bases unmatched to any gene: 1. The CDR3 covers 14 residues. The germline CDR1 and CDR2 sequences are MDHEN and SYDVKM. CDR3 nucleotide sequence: TGTGCCAGCAGTTTATACAGGGGAAACTATGGCTACACCTTC. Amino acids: CASSLYRGNYGYTF.

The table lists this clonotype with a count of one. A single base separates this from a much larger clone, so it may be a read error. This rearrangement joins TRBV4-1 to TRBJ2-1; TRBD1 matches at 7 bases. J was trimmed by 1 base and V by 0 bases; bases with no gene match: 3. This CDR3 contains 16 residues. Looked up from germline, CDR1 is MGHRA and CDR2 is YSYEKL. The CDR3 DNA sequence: TGCGCCAGCAGCCAAGACGGGACAGCGTCCTACAATGAGCAGTTCTTC. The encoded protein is CASSQDGTASYNEQFF.

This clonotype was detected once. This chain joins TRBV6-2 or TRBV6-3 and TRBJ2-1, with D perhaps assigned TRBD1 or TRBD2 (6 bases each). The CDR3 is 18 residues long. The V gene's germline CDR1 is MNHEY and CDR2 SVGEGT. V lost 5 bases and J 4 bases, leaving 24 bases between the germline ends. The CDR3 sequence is CASSQPRGRDVDYNEQFF. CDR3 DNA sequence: TGTGCCAGCAGTCAACCCCGGGGGCGGGACGTCGATTACAATGAGCAGTTCTTC.

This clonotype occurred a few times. CDR3 protein: CATSSDRRHGYTF. DNA for the CDR3: TGTGCCACATCTTCGGACAGGAGGCATGGCTACACCTTC. The V and J genes are TRBV28 and TRBJ1-2; 7 nucleotides match TRBD1. The germline V gene encodes CDR1 MDHEN and CDR2 SYDVKM. With V trimmed by 10 bases and J by 6 bases, 11 bases remained unmatched. This CDR3 is built from 13 residues.

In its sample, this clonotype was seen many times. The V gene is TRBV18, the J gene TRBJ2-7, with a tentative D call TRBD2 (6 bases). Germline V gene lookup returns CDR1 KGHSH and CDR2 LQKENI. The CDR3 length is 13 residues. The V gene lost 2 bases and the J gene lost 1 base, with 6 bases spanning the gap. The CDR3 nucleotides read TGTGCCAGCTCACCAGGACTATCCTACGAGCAGTACTTC. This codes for CASSPGLSYEQYF.

The DNA of the CDR3 is TGTGCCTCCGGTAGCGGGAGGGCCGGGGTCTCCTATAATTCACCCCTCCACTTT. Translation gives CASGSGRAGVSYNSPLHF. The V call is TRBV2, the J call TRBJ1-6; the D is unclear. The CDR3 sequence is 18 residues long. Germline CDR1 SNHLY, CDR2 FYNNEI. Trimming removed 11 bases at V and 0 bases at J, with 23 bases between.

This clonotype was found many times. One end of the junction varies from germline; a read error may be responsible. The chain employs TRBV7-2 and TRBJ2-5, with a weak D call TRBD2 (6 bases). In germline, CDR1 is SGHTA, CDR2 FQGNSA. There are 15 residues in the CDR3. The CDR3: CASSFERARRETQHF. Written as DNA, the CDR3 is TGTGCCAGCAGCTTTGAACGGGCCCGACGGGAGACCCAGCACTTC.

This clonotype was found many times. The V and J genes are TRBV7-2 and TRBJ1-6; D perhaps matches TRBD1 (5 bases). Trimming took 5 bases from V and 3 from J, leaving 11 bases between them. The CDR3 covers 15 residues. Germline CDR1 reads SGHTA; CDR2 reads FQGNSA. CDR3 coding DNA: TGTGCCAGCAGCGTTAACAGGCACTATAATTCACCCCTCCACTTT. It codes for CASSVNRHYNSPLHF. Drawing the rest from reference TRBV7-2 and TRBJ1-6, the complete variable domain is GAGVSQSPSNKVTEKGKDVELRCDPISGHTALYWYRQSLGQGLEFLIYFQGNSAPDKSGLPSDRFSAERTGGSVSTLTIQRTQQEDSAVYLCASSVNRHYNSPLHFGNGTRLTVT.

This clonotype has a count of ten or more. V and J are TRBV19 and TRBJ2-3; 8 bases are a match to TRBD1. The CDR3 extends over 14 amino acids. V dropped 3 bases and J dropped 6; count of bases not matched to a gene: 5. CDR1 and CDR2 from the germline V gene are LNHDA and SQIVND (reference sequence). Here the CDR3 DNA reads TGTGCCAGTAGTATGGACAGGGCCCTTGATACGCAGTATTTT. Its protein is CASSMDRALDTQYF.

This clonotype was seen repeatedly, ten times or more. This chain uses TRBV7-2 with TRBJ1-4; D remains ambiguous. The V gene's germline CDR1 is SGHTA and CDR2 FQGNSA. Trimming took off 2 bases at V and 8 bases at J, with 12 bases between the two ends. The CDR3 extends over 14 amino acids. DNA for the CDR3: TGTGCCAGCAGCTTATTCGCAGGCGGGGAAAAACTGTTTTTT. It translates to CASSLFAGGEKLFF.